This T cell receptor (beta chain) was documented in a study of human T cells and chemical hapten exposure. V shed 5 bases and J shed 0 bases, with 15 bases lying between them. Germline CDR1 SGHTA, CDR2 FQGNSA. The CDR3 is made up of 16 amino acids. This clonotype was counted between two and nine times. MiXCR, applied by TCRdb to the RACE reads, yields one record per CDR3 protein. Here the sample spans 240,000 or so distinct CDR3 sequences, about 8.1% being singletons. The time point here: pre-sensitization, week 0. Specified treatment: therapeutic diphenylcyclopropenone sensitization with weekly scalp DPC.

The receptor was isolated from a woman aged 40 to 50 with alopecia areata. Some clones in this sample may be carry-over from other donors' samples. The material was whole blood, obtained in connection with sensitization to the hapten diphenylcyclopropenone (DPC). This chain links TRBV7-2 with TRBJ2-3, with no clear D. The CDR3 bases are TGTGCCAGCAGCCTACGACTGGCCGATAGCACAGATACGCAGTATTTT. Its translation: CASSLRLADSTDTQYF.